This entry concerns a single T cell receptor (beta chain). The antigen is undetermined. The junction departs from the called germline gene at one end, perhaps through a read error. The data belong to a study of tumor-infiltrating lymphocytes in primary liver carcinoma. General study points: Top clones occupying all five tumor regions numbered only about 8-24%.

The V gene's germline CDR1 is LNHNV and CDR2 YYDKDF (reference sequence). The length of the CDR3 is 18 residues. Without any cell sorting, roughly 18-30 mg of bulk tissue yielded co-extracted RNA and DNA. Researchers generated TCR beta cDNA from roughly 520 ng of total RNA, relying on a constant-region primer. Employing slightly modified ARM-PCR, three nested multiplex PCR rounds were run, and these gave rise to the TCR beta libraries. TRBV1-TRBV30 forward and Cbeta reverse primers drove the first two roughly 10-cycle rounds. TCRdb re-derived calls from the multiplex PCR reads in MiXCR, one entry per CDR3 protein. This sample has roughly 20,000 distinct CDR3 sequences, with roughly three quarters found just once.

This sequence originates from a woman aged 25 to 39 with primary liver carcinoma and hepatitis B virus infection. The sequenced material came from liver tumor tissue from sampling region 4. Specified subset: tumor region T4, right-lateral pole. The J gene is TRBJ2-3, the V gene TRBV15; D tentatively fits TRBD1 or TRBD2 (5 bases each). CDR3 protein: CATGRANWDRPPWDTQYF. Written as DNA, the CDR3 is TGTGCCACCGGCAGGGCAAATTGGGACCGCCCACCCTGGGATACGCAGTATTTT.